The 13 T cell receptor beta chains given below trace back to one sample, sequenced in a study of blood T cell repertoires in COVID-19. TCRdb's table, derived via immunoSEQ multiplex PCR, lists solely in-frame clones and lacks some. The sample holds approximately 220,000 clones, around 81% seen once. The specimen was PBMCs or T cells enriched from blood (not recorded which). The origin of the receptors is a woman between 40 and 50 years old with acute COVID-19.

V gene TRBV10-3 combines with J gene TRBJ2-7, with D maybe TRBD2 (5 bases). The CDR3 length is 13 residues. Trimming cost V 4 bases and J 7 bases, with 14 bases left between them. CDR1 and CDR2 (germline): ENHRY, SYGVKD. The chain's CDR3 is CAISGGPPREQYF. The CDR3 nucleotides are TGTGCCATCAGTGGAGGGCCGCCGAGGGAGCAGTACTTC.

The chain has TRBV3-1 (or the pseudogene TRBV3-2) and TRBJ2-7; possible D gene TRBD2, 6 bases. The CDR3 has 16 residues. The germline CDR1 and CDR2 sequences are LGHDT and YNNKEL (reference sequence). Between the trimmed V and J ends, which lost 3 bases and 3 bases, there was a span of 18 bases. The CDR3 spells CASSQSVGSGFYEQYF. In DNA form, the CDR3 reads TGTGCCAGCAGCCAGTCGGTGGGTAGCGGCTTCTACGAGCAGTACTTC.

The genes are TRBV5-4 and TRBJ2-3; tentatively, D is TRBD2 (6 bases). The CDR3 is 14 amino acids. CDR1 is SGHNT, CDR2 YYREEE, per germline (reference sequence). With 4 bases removed from V and 0 bases from J, the gap between germline ends came to 9 bases. The CDR3 DNA reads TGTGCCAGCAGCCAGGGACTGAGCACAGATACGCAGTATTTT. It encodes CASSQGLSTDTQYF. The variable domain in full, completed from reference TRBV5-4 and TRBJ2-3, reads ETGVTQSPTHLIKTRGQQVTLRCSSQSGHNTVSWYQQALGQGPQFIFQYYREEENGRGNFPPRFSGLQFPNYSSELNVNALELDDSALYLCASSQGLSTDTQYFGPGTRLTVL.

The J gene is TRBJ1-5, the V gene TRBV30, with TRBD1 matching 7 bases. The J segment lost 3 bases and the V segment lost 1 base, leaving 6 bases of the junction unmatched. Per the germline V gene, CDR1 is GTSNPN and CDR2 is SVGIG (reference sequence). This CDR3 has 15 amino acids. The CDR3 loop is CAWSAFDRDNQPQHF. CDR3 nucleotide sequence: TGTGCCTGGAGTGCGTTTGACAGGGACAATCAGCCCCAGCATTTT.

The chain employs TRBV5-4 and TRBJ1-2; 8 bases line up with TRBD1. Germline CDR1 SGHNT, CDR2 YYREEE (reference sequence). The CDR3 totals 14 residues. Trimming took 1 base from V and 8 from J; bases not matched to a gene: 7. This CDR3 is CASSLSQGARGYTF. CDR3 DNA sequence: TGTGCCAGCAGCTTGAGTCAGGGGGCGAGAGGCTACACCTTC.

V gene TRBV5-1 combines with J gene TRBJ1-3; 10 bases align to TRBD1. CDR1 is SGHRS, CDR2 YFSETQ, per germline. V shed 4 bases and J 0 bases; nucleotides not matched to a gene: 4. The CDR3 is 16 residues long. The CDR3 nucleotides are TGCGCCAGCAGCAGGGACAGGGGTTCCTCTGGAAACACCATATATTTT. As protein: CASSRDRGSSGNTIYF.

The rearrangement uses TRBV6-2 or TRBV6-3 and TRBJ2-5, with TRBD2 matching 13 bases. The CDR3 extends over 16 amino acids. The germline CDR1 and CDR2 sequences are MNHEY and SVGEGT. Trimming at V came to 5 bases and at J to 3 bases, leaving 6 bases not matched to a gene. CDR3 amino acids: CASSQGLAGLKETQYF. The CDR3 coding sequence is TGTGCCAGCAGTCAGGGACTAGCGGGGCTGAAAGAGACCCAGTACTTC.

The chain recombines TRBV28 with TRBJ1-1, with D possibly being TRBD1 (5 bases). The V gene's germline CDR1 is MDHEN and CDR2 SYDVKM. The ends were cut back, 6 bases at V and 8 bases at J, with 25 bases in the middle. The CDR3 has 16 amino acids. The CDR3 nucleotides are TGTGCCAGCAGGGGGGGAGGGACGATGCACAGGTCCGAAGCTTTCTTT. This encodes CASRGGGTMHRSEAFF.

The chain carries TRBV4-2 and TRBJ2-2; 9 positions match TRBD1. This CDR3 contains 17 residues. Germline-derived CDR1 and CDR2 are LGHNA and YNFKEQ. V was pared by 3 bases and J by 4 bases, with 9 bases of the junction left unmatched. CDR3 sequence (DNA): TGTGCCAGCAGCCAGAAACCGGGACAGGGAGCCACCGGGGAGCTGTTTTTT. Translating it yields CASSQKPGQGATGELFF.

The gene calls are TRBV9 and TRBJ2-2, with D hard to call. Deletions cut 4 bases from V and 4 bases from J, with 17 bases between. This CDR3 has 16 residues. Per germline, CDR1 SGDLS and CDR2 YYNGEE. The DNA of the CDR3 is TGTGCCAGCAGCCCCCGCGCTCTCTTTTCCACCGGGGAGCTGTTTTTT. Residues: CASSPRALFSTGELFF. The variable domain in full, completed from reference TRBV9 and TRBJ2-2, reads DSGVTQTPKHLITATGQRVTLRCSPRSGDLSVYWYQQSLDQGLQFLIQYYNGEERAKGNILERFSAQQFPDLHSELNLSSLELGDSALYFCASSPRALFSTGELFFGEGSRLTVL.

The genes are TRBV7-3 and TRBJ2-5; TRBD2 matches 7 bases. The germline CDR1 and CDR2 sequences are SGHTA and FQGTGA. This CDR3 spans 14 amino acids. J lost 5 bases, V lost 3 bases, and 6 bases had no gene match. The CDR3 region has the DNA TGTGCCAGCAGCTTCCAGGGAGGGGCCGAGACCCAGTACTTC. Its translation is CASSFQGGAETQYF.

The chain links TRBV4-1 to TRBJ1-2; 7 bases map to TRBD1. The V segment lost 4 bases and the J segment 0 bases; nucleotides outside the gene matches: 11. Germline CDR1 is MGHRA and CDR2 is YSYEKL. There are 17 residues in the CDR3. CDR3 loop: CASSPSRGQDTNYGYTF. The CDR3 DNA reads as TGCGCCAGCAGCCCGAGCCGCGGACAGGATACTAACTATGGCTACACCTTC.

This chain links TRBV7-8 with TRBJ1-1; weak D call: TRBD1 (5 bases). Germline V lookup: CDR1 SGHVS, CDR2 FQNEAQ. Trimming left V 2 bases short and J 4 bases short, with 8 bases between. The CDR3 is 13 amino acids. CDR3 coding DNA: TGTGCCAGCAGCTTATATCAGGGCACTGAAGCTTTCTTT. This gives the protein CASSLYQGTEAFF. Together with reference TRBV7-8 and TRBJ1-1, the CDR3 gives the full variable domain: GAGVSQSPRYKVAKRGQDVALRCDPISGHVSLFWYQQALGQGPEFLTYFQNEAQLDKSGLPSDRFFAERPEGSVSTLKIQRTQQEDSAVYLCASSLYQGTEAFFGQGTRLTVV.